The clone carrying this T cell receptor (beta chain) came up many times. This record comes from a study of T-cell reconstitution after alpha-beta-depleted transplantation in children. The CDR3 has 13 residues. From germline, CDR1 is MNHEY and CDR2 SMNVEV (reference sequence). Trimming removed 5 bases from V and 5 bases from J, with 12 bases in between. Preparing the TCRbeta library involved the use of unique molecular identifiers. TCRdb re-called the PCR reads with MiXCR, one entry per CDR3 protein. The profile shows approximately 640,000 distinct CDR3 sequences, over 15% of them singletons. The origin of this receptor is a human donor who donated a stem cell graft to a child with acute myeloid leukemia. Material: PBMCs from the stem cell graft donor, obtained from the stem cell graft. The chain employs TRBV27 and TRBJ1-1, with D maybe TRBD1 (5 bases). CDR3 amino acids: CASSGAGRTEAFF. In DNA, the CDR3 is TGTGCCAGCAGTGGGGCCGGGAGGACTGAAGCTTTCTTT.